This passage covers 17 T cell receptor beta chains from one sample sequenced in a study of shared clonotypes between healthy human individuals. The method was immunoSEQ multiplex PCR; TCRdb's version includes in-frame clones alone and lacks a portion of them. Of 2 million to 2.5 million clones in the sample, 85% to 95% were seen once. What was sequenced was naive CD4+ T cells from PBMCs. Subset defined: CD45RA+ positively selected. The receptors derive from a man between 18 and 29 years old in good health. Some clones in this sample may be carry-over from other donors' samples.

The chain couples TRBV7-2 to TRBJ1-1; D possibly corresponds to TRBD1 (5 bases). V was pared by 5 bases and J by 1 base, with 23 bases between. Germline loops: CDR1 SGHTA, CDR2 FQGNSA. The CDR3 sequence is 18 residues long. The CDR3 region is CASSSDRLSPSSNTEAFF. Written as DNA, the CDR3 is TGTGCCAGCAGCAGTGACAGATTATCCCCTTCCTCGAACACTGAAGCTTTCTTT.

This chain uses TRBV15 with TRBJ2-3, with a possible D match to TRBD1 (6 bases). V dropped 6 bases and J dropped 6 bases, with 19 bases sitting between them. The CDR3 extends over 15 amino acids. Germline lookup yields CDR1 LNHNV and CDR2 YYDKDF (reference sequence). The CDR3 is CATRGDRTILDTQYF. CDR3 nucleotide sequence: TGTGCCACCAGAGGTGACAGGACCATTTTGGATACGCAGTATTTT. Together with reference TRBV15 and TRBJ2-3, the CDR3 gives the full variable domain: DAMVIQNPRYQVTQFGKPVTLSCSQTLNHNVMYWYQQKSSQAPKLLFHYYDKDFNNEADTPDNFQSRRPNTSFCFLDIRSPGLGDTAMYLCATRGDRTILDTQYFGPGTRLTVL.

With regard to this clone: One junction end does not reproduce the germline sequence, and a read error may be involved. The chain couples TRBV5-4 to TRBJ2-3; 9 bases agree with TRBD2. This CDR3 has 14 amino acids. Germline CDR1 reads SGHNT; CDR2 reads YYREEE (reference sequence). CDR3 region: CASSLGGGGDGKSF. The CDR3 coding sequence is TGTGCCAGCAGCTTGGGAGGCGGGGGGGACGGGAAAAGTTTT.

This clone was observed once. The gene calls are TRBV7-2 and TRBJ2-7; the D gene could be TRBD1 or TRBD2 (6 bases each). CDR3 length: 14 amino acids. V was cut by 8 bases and J by 2 bases, with 16 bases left in between. Germline-derived CDR1 and CDR2 are SGHTA and FQGNSA. CDR3 region: CASSRGGVPYEQYF. The CDR3 bases are TGTGCCAGCTCCAGGGGCGGGGTCCCCTACGAGCAGTACTTC.

This clone was observed a handful of times. The same CDR3 also results from other DNA sequences found in this sample. The V call is TRBV2, the J call TRBJ1-5; D is possibly TRBD1 (5 bases). The germline V and J ends were trimmed by 6 bases and 2 bases, with 5 bases remaining between them. Per germline, CDR1 SNHLY and CDR2 FYNNEI. This CDR3 is 12 amino acids long. CDR3 amino acids: CASSRGNQPQHF. As DNA, the CDR3 is TGTGCCAGCAGCAGGGGCAATCAGCCCCAGCATTTT.

Details on this clone: The same CDR3 also results from other DNA sequences found in this sample. The chain is built from TRBV6-6 and TRBJ1-1; no clear D. Trimming took 9 bases from V and 4 from J, leaving 12 bases between them. Germline V gene data show CDR1 as MNHNY and CDR2 as SVGAGI (reference sequence). This CDR3 has 12 residues. In DNA form, the CDR3 reads TGTGCCAGTTCCACGGGCCGCACTGAAGCTTTCTTT. Its translation is CASSTGRTEAFF.

The J gene is TRBJ2-2, the V gene TRBV13; D is possibly TRBD1 or TRBD2 (5 bases each). Germline CDR1 reads PRHDT; CDR2 reads FYEKMQ (reference sequence). V was pared by 0 bases and J by 3 bases, with 11 bases between. The CDR3 spans 16 residues. The CDR3, as DNA: TGTGCCAGCAGCTTAGGGAGGGGCCGCGACACCGGGGAGCTGTTTTTT. Translation: CASSLGRGRDTGELFF. Drawing the rest from reference TRBV13 and TRBJ2-2, the complete variable domain is AAGVIQSPRHLIKEKRETATLKCYPIPRHDTVYWYQQGPGQDPQFLISFYEKMQSDKGSIPDRFSAQQFSDYHSELNMSSLELGDSALYFCASSLGRGRDTGELFFGEGSRLTVL.

J is TRBJ2-5 and V is TRBV15; D gene ambiguous. The length of the CDR3 is 13 residues. The germline gives CDR1 LNHNV, CDR2 YYDKDF (reference sequence). The V end lost 4 bases, the J end lost 5 bases, and 11 bases lay between the germline ends. CDR3 sequence reads: CATSTGSVETQYF. The CDR3 nucleotides are TGTGCCACCAGCACCGGGTCTGTGGAGACCCAGTACTTC.

CDR3 in amino acids: CASSLVTSGGANVLTF. The CDR3 bases are TGTGCCAGCAGCTTAGTAACGTCGGGTGGGGCCAACGTCCTGACTTTC. This sequence joins TRBV11-2 and TRBJ2-6; D is ambiguous. The V gene's germline CDR1 is SGHAT and CDR2 FQNNGV. The V gene lost 1 base and the J gene lost 3 bases, with 10 bases spanning the gap. The CDR3 runs to 16 residues.

The gene calls are TRBV2 and TRBJ2-7; 10 nucleotides align to TRBD1. This CDR3 is built from 15 residues. V was pared by 6 bases and J by 7 bases, with 12 bases of the junction left unmatched. Germline CDR1 and CDR2: SNHLY and FYNNEI. CDR3 in DNA: TGTGCCAGCAGCAACTCAGACAGGGGGCAGGGGGAGCAGTACTTC. Its translation: CASSNSDRGQGEQYF.

The V call is TRBV30, the J call TRBJ1-2, with D possibly matching TRBD1 (5 bases). The CDR3 has 15 amino acids. V lost 1 base and J 5 bases, leaving 17 bases between the germline ends. CDR1 and CDR2 (germline): GTSNPN, SVGIG (reference sequence). CDR3 nucleotide sequence: TGTGCCTGGAGTGCACCCGGGACCGTCGGGTATGGCTACACCTTC. Protein product: CAWSAPGTVGYGYTF.

This clone came up once. The rearrangement uses TRBV9 and TRBJ2-1; D may be TRBD2 (5 bases). Germline V gene data show CDR1 as SGDLS and CDR2 as YYNGEE. V dropped 0 bases and J dropped 3 bases, with 10 bases sitting between them. There are 15 residues in the CDR3. In DNA, the CDR3 is TGTGCCAGCAGCGTAGGGGGTAGCGTCTACAATGAGCAGTTCTTC. Amino acids: CASSVGGSVYNEQFF.

The chain carries TRBV2 and TRBJ2-3; a possible D gene is TRBD1 (6 bases). Germline CDR1 SNHLY, CDR2 FYNNEI. Between the trimmed V and J ends, which lost 6 bases and 11 bases, there was a span of 15 bases. The CDR3 runs 12 residues. The CDR3 loop is CASRATGWVQYF. CDR3 coding DNA: TGTGCCAGCAGGGCTACAGGGTGGGTGCAGTATTTT.

This clone appeared once. The genes are TRBV7-3 and TRBJ2-3; D is perhaps TRBD1 (7 bases). The V end was cut by 5 bases, the J end by 6 bases, with 21 bases between. Germline lookup yields CDR1 SGHTA and CDR2 FQGTGA. The CDR3 has 16 amino acids. The CDR3 sequence: CASSKRQGRTIDTQYF. DNA for the CDR3: TGTGCCAGCAGCAAACGACAGGGCCGGACTATCGATACGCAGTATTTT.

Comments on this clone: This same CDR3 is encoded by further DNA sequences in the sample. The chain is built from TRBV18 and TRBJ2-6; no clear D. CDR1 KGHSH and CDR2 LQKENI come from the germline V gene. CDR3 size: 16 residues. V was shortened by 2 bases and J by 0 bases, with 8 bases between the two germline ends. This CDR3 reads CASSPVPSSGANVLTF. The CDR3 DNA sequence: TGTGCCAGCTCACCAGTCCCAAGCTCTGGGGCCAACGTCCTGACTTTC.

V and J are TRBV28 and TRBJ2-5; TRBD2 matches at 7 bases. CDR1 and CDR2 from the germline V gene are MDHEN and SYDVKM. The CDR3 consists of 15 residues. Unmatched junction bases numbered 10, after V lost 6 bases and J lost 3 bases. In DNA, the CDR3 is TGTGCCAGCAGCATATGGGGGAGGGTAGAAGAGACCCAGTACTTC. This gives the protein CASSIWGRVEETQYF.

V usage is TRBV4-1 and J usage is TRBJ2-1, with 9 nucleotides matching TRBD2. CDR1 MGHRA and CDR2 YSYEKL come from the germline V gene. The CDR3 is 15 residues long. J lost 5 bases, V lost 2 bases, and 4 bases had no gene match. DNA for the CDR3: TGCGCCAGCAGCCAACTAGCGGGAATAAACAATGAGCAGTTCTTC. This translates into CASSQLAGINNEQFF.